This TCR beta chain was sequenced in a study of shared clonotypes between healthy human individuals. General study points: Collection of samples was limited to blood; tissue repertoires likely differ.

In regard to this clone: The antigen remains undetermined.

The CDR3 spans 12 residues. The germline gives CDR1 MDHEN, CDR2 SYDVKM. V dropped 3 bases and J dropped 7 bases, with 4 bases sitting between them. PBMC DNA, left unsorted, was sequenced on ten immunoSEQ deep assay plates. The assay was immunoSEQ multiplex PCR, and TCRdb's table has in-frame clones only and misses some. The table includes under 600,000 clones, over 75% detected once. V gene TRBV28 combines with J gene TRBJ1-6; D remains unclear. The sequenced material came from PBMCs. The source is a woman aged 40 to 50 in good health. Some clones in this sample may be carry-over from other donors' samples. CDR3 sequence (DNA): TGTGCCAGCAGTTTTGAGAATTCACCCCTCCACTTT. Its translation: CASSFENSPLHF.